This T cell receptor beta chain was observed in a study of graft-versus-host responses after intestinal transplantation. Study-wide context: All of the recipients had induction that used anti-thymocyte globulin, then tacrolimus and steroids for about 3 years.

To note about this clone: Its specificity is unknown.

This CDR3 region has 16 residues. V lost 0 bases, J lost 0 bases, and 9 bases lay in between. CDR1 and CDR2 from the germline V gene are LGHNA and YNFKEQ. Only in-frame clones appear in the TCRdb table, and some are missing; sequencing was by immunoSEQ multiplex PCR. The repertoire includes tens of thousands of clones, about nine tenths of them detected once, and roughly 8% sits in the top ten. Sequenced here: unstimulated CD8+ T cells sorted from spleen or lymph node cells, sampled before transplant. The receptor's source is a human donor who was the organ donor for an intestinal transplant. The chain has TRBV4-2 and TRBJ2-1; D uncertain. The CDR3 region is CASSQDWSTSYNEQFF. The CDR3, as DNA: TGTGCCAGCAGCCAAGATTGGAGCACCTCCTACAATGAGCAGTTCTTC.